This T cell receptor beta chain appears in the sequencing data of a study of blood T cells in healthy people across ages. Germline CDR1 SGHVS, CDR2 FQNEAQ. The V end was cut by 5 bases, the J end by 2 bases, with 14 bases between. The CDR3 contains 15 residues. This clonotype was observed a handful of times. It was with a sample-barcoded 5' primer and a J-beta primer mix that a second PCR of about 7 to 12 cycles was run. TCRdb called the 5' RACE reads again in MiXCR, with one record for every CDR3 protein. In the table there are approximately 1.5 million distinct CDR3 sequences, roughly 43% of which are singletons.

The sequencing sample was made of blood. The TCR was taken from a woman aged 18-29 years in good health. The chain couples TRBV7-8 to TRBJ2-3, with D possibly TRBD1 on 6 matching bases. CDR3 loop: CASSQRTAYTDTQYF. The CDR3, as DNA: TGTGCCAGCAGCCAAAGGACAGCCTACACAGATACGCAGTATTTT.